This is a list of T cell receptor beta chains from one sample in a study of cytomegalovirus exposure and HLA in healthy donors. Profiling relied on immunoSEQ multiplex PCR, and the TCRdb table lists in-frame clones only, not all of them. The sample consists of roughly 180,000 clones, 80% of them appearing once. Sequenced sample: PBMCs. These receptors were obtained from a man aged 25-45 years in good health and CMV-seropositive. Each CDR3 is given with its conserved first and last residue. The order of the fields is J gene, clone size, D gene, V gene, CDR3 DNA, CDR3 protein. The D gene is left open where the match is weak. Clone size appears in some rows only: once, few, many, or a class for an expanded clone.

J gene: TRBJ2-7; clone size: NA; D gene: TRBD2; V gene: TRBV27; CDR3 DNA: TGTGCCAGCAGTTACGCGATAGGGACTAGCTATTACGAGCAGTACTTC; CDR3 protein: CASSYAIGTSYYEQYF
J gene: TRBJ1-5; clone size: NA; D gene: TRBD1; V gene: TRBV30; CDR3 DNA: TGTGCCTGGAGTGTCGGACAGGGAGGTCAGCCCCAGCACTTT; CDR3 protein: CAWSVGQGGQPQHF
J gene: TRBJ2-7; clone size: NA; D gene: TRBD2; V gene: TRBV7-9; CDR3 DNA: TGTGCCAGCAGCCGGGCCGGGGGGGAGCAGTACTTC; CDR3 protein: CASSRAGGEQYF
J gene: TRBJ2-3; clone size: NA; D gene: NA; V gene: TRBV5-8; CDR3 DNA: TGTGCCAGCAGCTTGTTACGACAGCCTAGCACAGATACGCAGTATTTT; CDR3 protein: CASSLLRQPSTDTQYF
J gene: TRBJ2-5; clone size: NA; D gene: NA; V gene: TRBV4-1; CDR3 DNA: TGCGCCAGCAGCCAAGGTACAGGGCAAAGGACCCAGTACTTC; CDR3 protein: CASSQGTGQRTQYF
J gene: TRBJ2-7; clone size: NA; D gene: NA; V gene: TRBV4-3; CDR3 DNA: TGCGCCAGCAGCCAAGCCCCCCGCTACGAGCAGTACTTC; CDR3 protein: CASSQAPRYEQYF
J gene: TRBJ2-7; clone size: NA; D gene: NA; V gene: TRBV28; CDR3 DNA: TGTGCCAGCAGTTTATTGGCAGGGCGAACCTACGAGCAGTACTTC; CDR3 protein: CASSLLAGRTYEQYF
J gene: TRBJ2-7; clone size: NA; D gene: TRBD1; V gene: TRBV27; CDR3 DNA: TGTGCCAGCAGTTTAAAGGGACAGGGGGCCTACGAGCAGTACTTC; CDR3 protein: CASSLKGQGAYEQYF
J gene: TRBJ2-3; clone size: NA; D gene: TRBD2; V gene: TRBV18; CDR3 DNA: TGTGCCAGCTCTCCGACTAGCGGAGGAAGCACAGATACGCAGTATTTT; CDR3 protein: CASSPTSGGSTDTQYF
J gene: TRBJ2-1; clone size: NA; D gene: NA; V gene: TRBV7-9; CDR3 DNA: TGTGCCAGCAGCTTAGATTTGACAGGCGATGAGCAGTTCTTC; CDR3 protein: CASSLDLTGDEQFF
J gene: TRBJ2-5; clone size: NA; D gene: TRBD2; V gene: TRBV5-1; CDR3 DNA: TGCGCCAGCAGCCCGAGGCAAGCGGGAGTAAGCCAAGAGACCCAGTACTTC; CDR3 protein: CASSPRQAGVSQETQYF
J gene: TRBJ2-5; clone size: NA; D gene: TRBD2; V gene: TRBV5-4; CDR3 DNA: TGTGCCAGCAGCGCCACCGGGACTAGTGCCCAAGAGACCCAGTACTTC; CDR3 protein: CASSATGTSAQETQYF
J gene: TRBJ2-1; clone size: NA; D gene: TRBD1; V gene: TRBV11-2; CDR3 DNA: TGTGCCAGCAGCTTTCCGGGACAGGGGACTGAGCAGTTCTTC; CDR3 protein: CASSFPGQGTEQFF
J gene: TRBJ2-5; clone size: NA; D gene: NA; V gene: TRBV9; CDR3 DNA: TGTGCCAGCAGCGTAGATTCAGGGTACCAAGAGACCCAGTACTTC; CDR3 protein: CASSVDSGYQETQYF
J gene: TRBJ2-3; clone size: NA; D gene: TRBD2; V gene: TRBV5-4; CDR3 DNA: TGTGCCAGCACTCCCGGGACTAGCGGGGATACGCAGTATTTT; CDR3 protein: CASTPGTSGDTQYF
J gene: TRBJ2-1; clone size: NA; D gene: TRBD2; V gene: TRBV6-1; CDR3 DNA: TGTGCCAGCAGCGAAAGCGGGGGGAGCTCCTACAATGAGCAGTTCTTC; CDR3 protein: CASSESGGSSYNEQFF
J gene: TRBJ1-5; clone size: NA; D gene: TRBD1; V gene: TRBV19; CDR3 DNA: TGTGCCGCGACGACAGGGCATAGCAATCAGCCCCAGCATTTT; CDR3 protein: CAATTGHSNQPQHF
J gene: TRBJ2-7; clone size: NA; D gene: NA; V gene: TRBV27; CDR3 DNA: TGTGCCAGCAGTTTACAGGGCTACGAGCAGTACTTC; CDR3 protein: CASSLQGYEQYF
J gene: TRBJ2-2; clone size: NA; D gene: TRBD2; V gene: TRBV5-1; CDR3 DNA: TGCGCCAGCAGCGCGGGGGGGAATACCGGGGAGCTGTTTTTT; CDR3 protein: CASSAGGNTGELFF
J gene: TRBJ2-5; clone size: NA; D gene: TRBD1; V gene: TRBV19; CDR3 DNA: TGTGCCAGTAGTACGACAGGGGGCCGGGAGACCCAGTACTTC; CDR3 protein: CASSTTGGRETQYF
J gene: TRBJ1-2; clone size: NA; D gene: TRBD1; V gene: TRBV10-3; CDR3 DNA: TGTGCCATCAGAGAAGAATCCGGGACAGGGGGGAACTATGGCTACACCTTC; CDR3 protein: CAIREESGTGGNYGYTF
J gene: TRBJ2-2; clone size: NA; D gene: TRBD1; V gene: TRBV19; CDR3 DNA: TGTGCCAGTAGTGAGGGGGCGCAGTGGACCGGGGAGCTGTTTTTT; CDR3 protein: CASSEGAQWTGELFF
J gene: TRBJ2-3; clone size: NA; D gene: TRBD2; V gene: TRBV18; CDR3 DNA: TGTGCCAGCTCACCACGGTCTAGCGGGAGACCCACAGATACGCAGTATTTT; CDR3 protein: CASSPRSSGRPTDTQYF
J gene: TRBJ1-2; clone size: NA; D gene: NA; V gene: TRBV5-4; CDR3 DNA: TGTGCCAGCAGCTCCGGGACACTTAACTATGGCTACACCTTC; CDR3 protein: CASSSGTLNYGYTF
J gene: TRBJ2-3; clone size: NA; D gene: TRBD2; V gene: TRBV18; CDR3 DNA: TGTGCCAGCTCACGAATAGCGGGGAGCACAGATACGCAGTATTTT; CDR3 protein: CASSRIAGSTDTQYF
J gene: TRBJ2-3; clone size: once; D gene: NA; V gene: TRBV5-1; CDR3 DNA: TGCGCCAGCAGCTTGGGCAGTACAGATACGCAGTATTTT; CDR3 protein: CASSLGSTDTQYF
J gene: TRBJ2-3; clone size: NA; D gene: NA; V gene: TRBV19; CDR3 DNA: TGTGCCAGTAGTCCACAAAAGAGCACAGATACGCAGTATTTT; CDR3 protein: CASSPQKSTDTQYF
J gene: TRBJ2-3; clone size: NA; D gene: TRBD2; V gene: TRBV7-3; CDR3 DNA: TGTGCCAGCAGCTTAGTAGCGGGAGGCCCAGATACGCAGTATTTT; CDR3 protein: CASSLVAGGPDTQYF
J gene: TRBJ2-1; clone size: NA; D gene: NA; V gene: TRBV28; CDR3 DNA: TGTGCCAGCAGCCGAGGGAATGAGCAGTTCTTC; CDR3 protein: CASSRGNEQFF
J gene: TRBJ1-6; clone size: NA; D gene: NA; V gene: TRBV7-2; CDR3 DNA: TGTGCCAGCAGCTTTCGTTACAGAGCGGACTTGGATTCACCCCTCCACTTT; CDR3 protein: CASSFRYRADLDSPLHF
J gene: TRBJ1-4; clone size: NA; D gene: TRBD1; V gene: TRBV11-2; CDR3 DNA: TGTGCCAGCAGCGTAACCGGGACAGGGGATGAAAAACTGTTTTTT; CDR3 protein: CASSVTGTGDEKLFF
J gene: TRBJ2-1; clone size: NA; D gene: TRBD1; V gene: TRBV18; CDR3 DNA: TGTGCCAGCTCACCGAATGCCGGGACAGGTGCCTACAATGAGCAGTTCTTC; CDR3 protein: CASSPNAGTGAYNEQFF
J gene: TRBJ2-7; clone size: NA; D gene: NA; V gene: TRBV7-6; CDR3 DNA: TGTGCCAGCAGCTTAGTCATGCTTAGCCACGAGCAGTACTTC; CDR3 protein: CASSLVMLSHEQYF
J gene: TRBJ1-4; clone size: NA; D gene: NA; V gene: TRBV19; CDR3 DNA: TGTGCCAGCTCCCCCCTGCGGGACGGGCCTGAAAAACTGTTTTTT; CDR3 protein: CASSPLRDGPEKLFF
J gene: TRBJ2-7; clone size: NA; D gene: TRBD1; V gene: TRBV5-1; CDR3 DNA: TGCGCCAGCAGCCTTCAGGGGGACTCCTACGAGCAGTACTTC; CDR3 protein: CASSLQGDSYEQYF
J gene: TRBJ2-7; clone size: NA; D gene: NA; V gene: TRBV10-2; CDR3 DNA: TGCGCCACTCGACTAGGTGGGAGCTCCTACGAGCAGTACTTC; CDR3 protein: CATRLGGSSYEQYF